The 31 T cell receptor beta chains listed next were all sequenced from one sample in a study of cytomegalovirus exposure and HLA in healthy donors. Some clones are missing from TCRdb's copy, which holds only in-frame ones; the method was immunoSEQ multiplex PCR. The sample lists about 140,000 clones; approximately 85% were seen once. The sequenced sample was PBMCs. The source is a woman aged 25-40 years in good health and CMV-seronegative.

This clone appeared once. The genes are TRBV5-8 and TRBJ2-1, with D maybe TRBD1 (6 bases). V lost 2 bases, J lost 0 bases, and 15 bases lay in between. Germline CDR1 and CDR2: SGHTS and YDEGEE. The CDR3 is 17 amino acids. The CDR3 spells CASSFTQGLSSYNEQFF. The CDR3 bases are TGTGCCAGCAGCTTTACACAGGGTTTGAGCTCCTACAATGAGCAGTTCTTC.

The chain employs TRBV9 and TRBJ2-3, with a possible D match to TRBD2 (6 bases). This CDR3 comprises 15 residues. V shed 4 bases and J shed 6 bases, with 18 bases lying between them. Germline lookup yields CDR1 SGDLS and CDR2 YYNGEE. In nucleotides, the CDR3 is TGTGCCAGCAGCCCCGGGACTCAGCCGACGGATACGCAGTATTTT. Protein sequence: CASSPGTQPTDTQYF.

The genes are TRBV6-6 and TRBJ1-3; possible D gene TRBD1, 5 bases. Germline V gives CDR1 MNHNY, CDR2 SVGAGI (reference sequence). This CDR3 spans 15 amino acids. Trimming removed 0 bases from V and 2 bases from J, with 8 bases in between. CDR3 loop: CASSYSAGAGNTIYF. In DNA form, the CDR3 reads TGTGCCAGCAGTTACTCTGCGGGGGCTGGAAACACCATATATTTT.

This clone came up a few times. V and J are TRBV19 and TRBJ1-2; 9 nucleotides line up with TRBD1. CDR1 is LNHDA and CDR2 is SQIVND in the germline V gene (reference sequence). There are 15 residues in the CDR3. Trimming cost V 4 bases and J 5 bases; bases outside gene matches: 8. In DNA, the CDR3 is TGTGCCAGTAGTACCCCCGGACAGGGGAGGTATGGCTACACCTTC. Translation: CASSTPGQGRYGYTF.

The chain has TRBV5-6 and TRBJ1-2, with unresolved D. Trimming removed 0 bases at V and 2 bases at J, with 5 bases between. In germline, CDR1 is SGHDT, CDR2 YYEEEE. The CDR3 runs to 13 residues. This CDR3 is CASSLGRNYGYTF. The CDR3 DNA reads TGTGCCAGCAGCTTGGGCAGGAACTATGGCTACACCTTC.

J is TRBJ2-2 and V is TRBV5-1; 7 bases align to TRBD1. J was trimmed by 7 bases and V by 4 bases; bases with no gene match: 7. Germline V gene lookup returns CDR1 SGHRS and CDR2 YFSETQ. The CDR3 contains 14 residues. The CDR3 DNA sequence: TGCGCCAGCAGCACTAGACAGGGAAGCGGGGAGCTGTTTTTT. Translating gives CASSTRQGSGELFF.

The CDR3 here is CASSVVRTSRTVEQFF. The CDR3 DNA is TGTGCCAGCAGTGTAGTAAGGACTAGCCGCACGGTTGAGCAGTTCTTC. This chain joins TRBV2 and TRBJ2-1; TRBD2 matches 8 bases. This CDR3 region has 16 residues. Per the germline V gene, CDR1 is SNHLY and CDR2 is FYNNEI. Trimming removed 4 bases from V and 9 bases from J; junction bases left unmatched: 14.

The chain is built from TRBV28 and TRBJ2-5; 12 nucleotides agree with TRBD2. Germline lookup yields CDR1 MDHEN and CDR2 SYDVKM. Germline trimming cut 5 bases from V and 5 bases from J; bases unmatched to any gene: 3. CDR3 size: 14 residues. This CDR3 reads CASSLAGGPETQYF. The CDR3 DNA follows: TGTGCCAGCAGTCTAGCGGGGGGGCCGGAGACCCAGTACTTC. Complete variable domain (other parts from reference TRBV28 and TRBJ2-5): DVKVTQSSRYLVKRTGEKVFLECVQDMDHENMFWYRQDPGLGLRLIYFSYDVKMKEKGDIPEGYSVSREKKERFSLILESASTNQTSMYLCASSLAGGPETQYFGPGTRLLVL.

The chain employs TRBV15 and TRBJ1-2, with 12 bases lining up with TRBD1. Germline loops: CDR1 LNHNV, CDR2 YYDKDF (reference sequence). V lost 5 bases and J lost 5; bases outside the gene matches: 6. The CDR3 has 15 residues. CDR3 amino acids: CATSPGTGGAYGYTF. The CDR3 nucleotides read TGTGCCACCAGCCCCGGGACAGGGGGCGCTTATGGCTACACCTTC.

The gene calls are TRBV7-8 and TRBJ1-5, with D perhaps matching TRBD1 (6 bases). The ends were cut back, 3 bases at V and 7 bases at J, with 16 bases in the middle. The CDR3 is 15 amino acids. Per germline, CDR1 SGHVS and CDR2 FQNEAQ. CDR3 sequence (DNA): TGTGCCAGCAGCTTGGAGGCAGGGGTGGGACAGCCCCAGCATTTT. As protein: CASSLEAGVGQPQHF.

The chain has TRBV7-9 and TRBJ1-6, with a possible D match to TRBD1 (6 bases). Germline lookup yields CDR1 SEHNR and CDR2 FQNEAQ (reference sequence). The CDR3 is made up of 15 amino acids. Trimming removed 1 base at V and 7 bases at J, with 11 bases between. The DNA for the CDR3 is TGTGCCAGCAGCTTAGAGGCAGGGGAAAATTCACCCCTCCACTTT. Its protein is CASSLEAGENSPLHF. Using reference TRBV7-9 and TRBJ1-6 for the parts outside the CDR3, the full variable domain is DTGVSQNPRHKITKRGQNVTFRCDPISEHNRLYWYRQTLGQGPEFLTYFQNEAQLEKSRLLSDRFSAERPKGSFSTLEIQRTEQGDSAMYLCASSLEAGENSPLHFGNGTRLTVT.

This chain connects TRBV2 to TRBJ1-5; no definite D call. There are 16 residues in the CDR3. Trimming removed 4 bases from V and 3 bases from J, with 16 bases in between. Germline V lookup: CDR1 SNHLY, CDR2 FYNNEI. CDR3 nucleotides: TGTGCCAGCAGTGTATACGGAGGGCAGAACAATCAGCCCCAGCATTTT. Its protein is CASSVYGGQNNQPQHF.

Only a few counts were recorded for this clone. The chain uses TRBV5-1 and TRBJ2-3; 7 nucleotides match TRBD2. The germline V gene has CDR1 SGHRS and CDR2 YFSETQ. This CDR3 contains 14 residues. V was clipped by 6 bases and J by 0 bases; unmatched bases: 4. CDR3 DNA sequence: TGCGCCAGCAACCCTAGCGGAAGCACAGATACGCAGTATTTT. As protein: CASNPSGSTDTQYF.

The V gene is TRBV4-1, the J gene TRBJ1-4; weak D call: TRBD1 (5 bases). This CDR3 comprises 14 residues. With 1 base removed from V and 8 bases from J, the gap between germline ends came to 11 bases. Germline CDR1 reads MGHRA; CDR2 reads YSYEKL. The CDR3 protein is CASSQARVDEKLFF. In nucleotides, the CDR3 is TGCGCCAGCAGCCAAGCCAGGGTCGACGAAAAACTGTTTTTT.

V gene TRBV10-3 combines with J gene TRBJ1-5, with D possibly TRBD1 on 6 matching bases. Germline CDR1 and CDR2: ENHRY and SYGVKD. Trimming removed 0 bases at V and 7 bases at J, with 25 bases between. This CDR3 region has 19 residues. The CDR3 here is CAISESFFMGAIAGQPQHF. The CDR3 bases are TGTGCCATCAGTGAGTCGTTTTTTATGGGGGCTATTGCAGGGCAGCCCCAGCATTTT.

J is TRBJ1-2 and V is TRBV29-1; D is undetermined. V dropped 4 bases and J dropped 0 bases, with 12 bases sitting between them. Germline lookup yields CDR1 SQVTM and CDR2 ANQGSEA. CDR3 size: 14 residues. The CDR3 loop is CSVAQWGANYGYTF. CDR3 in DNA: TGCAGCGTTGCTCAATGGGGAGCTAACTATGGCTACACCTTC.

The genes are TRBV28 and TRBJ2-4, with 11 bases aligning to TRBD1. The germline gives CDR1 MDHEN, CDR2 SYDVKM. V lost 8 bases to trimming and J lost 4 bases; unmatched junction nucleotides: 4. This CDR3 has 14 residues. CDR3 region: CASGQGARKNIQYF. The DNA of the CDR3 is TGTGCCAGCGGACAGGGGGCGCGGAAAAACATTCAGTACTTC.

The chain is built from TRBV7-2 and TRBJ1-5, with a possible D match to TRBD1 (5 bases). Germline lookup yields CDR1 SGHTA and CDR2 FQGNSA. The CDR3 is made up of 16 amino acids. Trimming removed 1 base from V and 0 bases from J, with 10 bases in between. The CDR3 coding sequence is TGTGCCAGCAGCTTAGAGTCAGGGTCTAGCAATCAGCCCCAGCATTTT. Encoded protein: CASSLESGSSNQPQHF.

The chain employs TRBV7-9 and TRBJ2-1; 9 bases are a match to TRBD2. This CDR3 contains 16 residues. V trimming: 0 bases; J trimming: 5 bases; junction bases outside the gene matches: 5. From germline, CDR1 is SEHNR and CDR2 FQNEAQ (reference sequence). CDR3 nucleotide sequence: TGTGCCAGCAGCTTAGCTCTAGCGGGGACGCACAATGAGCAGTTCTTC. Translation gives CASSLALAGTHNEQFF.

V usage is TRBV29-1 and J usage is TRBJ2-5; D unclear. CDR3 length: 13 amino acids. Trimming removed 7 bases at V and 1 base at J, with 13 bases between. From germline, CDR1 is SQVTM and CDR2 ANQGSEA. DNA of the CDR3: TGCAGCGCCTCGTGGGCAGCCCAAGAGACCCAGTACTTC. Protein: CSASWAAQETQYF.

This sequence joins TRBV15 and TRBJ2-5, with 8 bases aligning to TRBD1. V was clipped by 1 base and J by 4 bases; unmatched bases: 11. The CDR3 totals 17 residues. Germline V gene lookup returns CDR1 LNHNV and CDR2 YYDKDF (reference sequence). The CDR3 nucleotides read TGTGCCACCAGCAGAGGATCCCGGGACAGGTGGCGAGAGACCCAGTACTTC. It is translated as CATSRGSRDRWRETQYF.

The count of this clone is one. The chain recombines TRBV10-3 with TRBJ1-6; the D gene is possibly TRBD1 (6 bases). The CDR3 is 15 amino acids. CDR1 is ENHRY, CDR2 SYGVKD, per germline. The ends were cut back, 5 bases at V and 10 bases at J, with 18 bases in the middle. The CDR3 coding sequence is TGTGCCATCAGTCCTGGAACAGGGTTTGAGTCACCCCTCCACTTT. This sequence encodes CAISPGTGFESPLHF.

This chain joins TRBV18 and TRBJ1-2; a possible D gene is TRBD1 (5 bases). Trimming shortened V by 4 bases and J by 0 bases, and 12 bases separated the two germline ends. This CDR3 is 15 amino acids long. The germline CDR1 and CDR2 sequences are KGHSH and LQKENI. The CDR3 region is CASSQQDTTNYGYTF. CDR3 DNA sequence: TGTGCCAGCTCACAACAGGACACAACTAACTATGGCTACACCTTC.

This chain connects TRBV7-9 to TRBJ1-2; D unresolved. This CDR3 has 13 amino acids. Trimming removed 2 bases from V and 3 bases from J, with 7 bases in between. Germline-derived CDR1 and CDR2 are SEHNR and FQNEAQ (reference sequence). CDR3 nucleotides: TGTGCCAGCAGCTTATTACATTACTATGGCTACACCTTC. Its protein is CASSLLHYYGYTF.

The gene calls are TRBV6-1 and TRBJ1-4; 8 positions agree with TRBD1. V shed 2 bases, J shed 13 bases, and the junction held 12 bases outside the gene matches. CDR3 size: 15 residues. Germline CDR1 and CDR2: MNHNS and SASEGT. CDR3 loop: CASSELVGQVNTLFF. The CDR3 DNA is TGTGCCAGCAGTGAACTAGTGGGACAGGTGAATACACTGTTTTTT.

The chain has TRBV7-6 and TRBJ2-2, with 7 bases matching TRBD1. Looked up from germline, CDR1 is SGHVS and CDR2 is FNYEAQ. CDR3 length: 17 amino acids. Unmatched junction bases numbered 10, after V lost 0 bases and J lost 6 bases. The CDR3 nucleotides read TGTGCCAGCAGCTTAGCGGTCGCAGGGGGTAATGCCGGGGAGCTGTTTTTT. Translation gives CASSLAVAGGNAGELFF.

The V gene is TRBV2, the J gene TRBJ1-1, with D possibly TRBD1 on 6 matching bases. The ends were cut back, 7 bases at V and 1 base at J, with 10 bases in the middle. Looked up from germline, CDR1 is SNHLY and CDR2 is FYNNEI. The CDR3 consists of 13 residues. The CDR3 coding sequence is TGTGCCAGCAACTACAGGGAGAACACTGAAGCTTTCTTT. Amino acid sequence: CASNYRENTEAFF. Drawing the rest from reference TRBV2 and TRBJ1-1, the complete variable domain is EPEVTQTPSHQVTQMGQEVILRCVPISNHLYFYWYRQILGQKVEFLVSFYNNEISEKSEIFDDQFSVERPDGSNFTLKIRSTKLEDSAMYFCASNYRENTEAFFGQGTRLTVV.

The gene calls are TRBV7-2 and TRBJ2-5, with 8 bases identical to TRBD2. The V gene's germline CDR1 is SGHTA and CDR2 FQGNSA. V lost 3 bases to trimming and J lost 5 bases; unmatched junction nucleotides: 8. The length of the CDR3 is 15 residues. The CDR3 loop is CASSFFGGGQETQYF. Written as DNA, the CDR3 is TGTGCCAGCAGCTTTTTCGGCGGGGGGCAGGAGACCCAGTACTTC.

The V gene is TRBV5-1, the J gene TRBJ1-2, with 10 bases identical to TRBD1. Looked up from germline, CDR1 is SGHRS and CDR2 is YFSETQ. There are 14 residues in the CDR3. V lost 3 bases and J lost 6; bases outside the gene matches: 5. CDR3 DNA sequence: TGCGCCAGCAGCTGGGGCGGGACAGGGGATGGCTACACCTTC. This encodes CASSWGGTGDGYTF.

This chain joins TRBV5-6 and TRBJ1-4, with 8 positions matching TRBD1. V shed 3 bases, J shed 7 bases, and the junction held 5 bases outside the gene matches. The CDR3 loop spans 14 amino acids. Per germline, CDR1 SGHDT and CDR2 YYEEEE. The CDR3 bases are TGTGCCAGCAGCTCACAGGGGGTGGGTGAAAAACTGTTTTTT. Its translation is CASSSQGVGEKLFF.

CDR3 DNA: TGCGCCAGCAGCCGTATACCGGGACAGGGAGGGACCCAGTACTTC. This sequence encodes CASSRIPGQGGTQYF. The chain couples TRBV5-1 to TRBJ2-5, with TRBD1 matching 9 bases. V trimming: 4 bases; J trimming: 7 bases; junction bases outside the gene matches: 11. Germline CDR1 SGHRS, CDR2 YFSETQ. The CDR3 loop spans 15 amino acids. The full variable domain, its missing parts supplied by reference TRBV5-1 and TRBJ2-5, is KAGVTQTPRYLIKTRGQQVTLSCSPISGHRSVSWYQQTPGQGLQFLFEYFSETQRNKGNFPGRFSGRQFSNSRSEMNVSTLELGDSALYLCASSRIPGQGGTQYFGPGTRLLVL.